What follows describes a single T cell receptor (beta chain). A read error may produce the germline difference seen at one junction end. These data originate in a study of shared clonotypes between healthy human individuals. Deep-level assay runs were performed. TCRdb's copy holds only in-frame clones and misses some; the assay was immunoSEQ multiplex PCR. The sample lists some 1.5 million clones, roughly 96% occurring once. Material: naive CD4+ T cells sorted from blood. Subset: CD45RA+ positively selected. This TCR was sampled from a man aged 25 to 45 in good health.

The CDR3 DNA is TGTGCTAGCAGCCGGGACATCTCCTACGAGCAGTACTTC. Protein sequence: CASSRDISYEQYF. The chain combines TRBV7-7 with TRBJ2-7; a possible D gene is TRBD1 (6 bases). Per germline, CDR1 SSHAT and CDR2 FNYEAQ (reference sequence). CDR3 length: 13 residues.